Following are 14 T cell receptor beta chains from one sample sequenced in a study of long-term antiretroviral therapy in people with HIV (dated by TCRdb to 2021 to 2024). Sequencing of the TRB variable region was done with the immunoSEQ hsTCRB v3.0 assay at survey level resolution. TCRdb retrieved this table from immuneACCESS and kept in-frame rearrangements only. Not all clones are present; in checked studies, unresolved V genes account for under half, and no reason is known for the remainder. A total of roughly 32,000 clones appear in this sample, 97% of them only once. 1.9% of the sample comes from the top ten. The sample was unsorted PBMCs, taken 7.6 years after starting antiretroviral therapy. The receptors were gathered from a man aged 25 to 45 with HIV.

This chain connects TRBV11-2 to TRBJ2-3; TRBD2 agrees at 8 bases. Germline CDR1 reads SGHAT; CDR2 reads FQNNGV. V lost 10 bases to trimming and J lost 3 bases; unmatched junction nucleotides: 12. The CDR3 is 15 amino acids. The CDR3 reads CATSDGGGITDTQYF. CDR3 DNA: TGTGCCACCTCGGACGGGGGGGGCATAACAGATACGCAGTATTTT.

This sequence joins TRBV19 and TRBJ1-5, with D unclear. Germline loops: CDR1 LNHDA, CDR2 SQIVND (reference sequence). The V end was cut by 0 bases, the J end by 6 bases, with 12 bases between. The CDR3 totals 15 residues. The CDR3 here is CASSIDQWISQPQHF. The CDR3, as DNA: TGTGCCAGTAGTATAGATCAATGGATAAGTCAGCCCCAGCATTTT.

This rearrangement joins TRBV7-2 to TRBJ1-2; D perhaps matches TRBD1 (6 bases). V was clipped by 5 bases and J by 4 bases, with 17 bases between them. Germline V gene data show CDR1 as SGHTA and CDR2 as FQGNSA. This CDR3 spans 15 amino acids. CDR3 in DNA: TGTGCCAGCAGCCTTACCACAGGGACCCGCTATGGCTACACCTTC. It codes for CASSLTTGTRYGYTF.

There are a few counts of this clone. This chain connects TRBV2 to TRBJ1-2; TRBD1 might be the D (6 bases). Trimming shortened V by 6 bases and J by 4 bases, and 12 bases separated the two germline ends. The V gene's germline CDR1 is SNHLY and CDR2 FYNNEI. There are 13 residues in the CDR3. CDR3 region: CASSADRSYGYTF. The CDR3 bases are TGTGCCAGCAGCGCTGACAGGTCCTATGGCTACACCTTC.

This clone has more than one count but fewer than ten. The chain employs TRBV6-5 and TRBJ2-3, with TRBD2 identical over 9 bases. The CDR3 covers 15 residues. Germline values: CDR1 MNHEY, CDR2 SVGAGI. Trimming at V came to 5 bases and at J to 7 bases, leaving 10 bases not matched to a gene. CDR3 nucleotide sequence: TGTGCCAGCAGTGTTGGACTAGCGACTGCCAATACGCAGTATTTT. This translates into CASSVGLATANTQYF.

The V call is TRBV19, the J call TRBJ1-5, with 7 nucleotides matching TRBD1. Germline CDR1 is LNHDA and CDR2 is SQIVND (reference sequence). After removal of 5 bases from V and 3 bases from J, the junction contained 10 bases not matched to a gene. This CDR3 contains 16 residues. CDR3 bases: TGTGCCAGTAGTCCAGGGGGGAGGGGGGTCAATCAGCCCCAGCATTTT. Translation gives CASSPGGRGVNQPQHF.

The chain combines TRBV5-5 with TRBJ2-7, with 10 bases fitting TRBD2. Germline V CDR1 and CDR2: SGHKS, YYEKEE (reference sequence). CDR3 length equals 16 residues. The V and J ends lost 0 bases and 5 bases, in that order; junction bases with no gene match: 8. Written as DNA, the CDR3 is TGTGCCAGCAGCTTGGGGCCAGCGGGAGGGCCTGACGAGCAGTACTTC. It specifies CASSLGPAGGPDEQYF.

The V gene is TRBV4-1, the J gene TRBJ1-1; 7 nucleotides agree with TRBD1. V shed 0 bases, J shed 12 bases, and the junction held 4 bases outside the gene matches. Germline loops: CDR1 MGHRA, CDR2 YSYEKL. The CDR3 has 12 residues. The CDR3 reads CASSQEGGSPFF. The DNA for the CDR3 is TGCGCCAGCAGCCAAGAAGGGGGCAGTCCTTTCTTT.

CDR3 in DNA: TGTGCCAGCCGATCCTTTCTAGCGGGGGGGCGTATCACAGATACGCAGTATTTT. Translation gives CASRSFLAGGRITDTQYF. The chain couples TRBV27 to TRBJ2-3; 12 positions agree with TRBD2. Trimming at V came to 8 bases and at J to 2 bases, leaving 14 bases not matched to a gene. The CDR3 covers 18 residues. Germline loops: CDR1 MNHEY, CDR2 SMNVEV (reference sequence).

This sequence joins TRBV7-2 and TRBJ2-1; 12 bases fit TRBD2. The V gene's germline CDR1 is SGHTA and CDR2 FQGNSA. The ends lost 6 bases at V and 3 bases at J; junction bases unmatched: 3. This CDR3 is 15 amino acids long. The DNA of the CDR3 is TGTGCCAGCAGTCTAGCGGGAGGGTTCTACAATGAGCAGTTCTTC. Protein: CASSLAGGFYNEQFF.

The V and J genes are TRBV2 and TRBJ1-1, with a possible D match to TRBD1 (6 bases). V was cut by 6 bases and J by 10 bases, with 21 bases left in between. From germline, CDR1 is SNHLY and CDR2 FYNNEI. This CDR3 has 14 residues. This CDR3 reads CASREETGYGGAFF. In DNA form, the CDR3 reads TGTGCCAGCAGGGAGGAAACAGGGTATGGAGGAGCTTTCTTT.

This chain connects TRBV15 to TRBJ1-4, with D maybe TRBD1 (5 bases). Germline CDR1 and CDR2: LNHNV and YYDKDF (reference sequence). This CDR3 contains 15 residues. The V end was cut by 1 base, the J end by 8 bases, with 14 bases between. CDR3 DNA sequence: TGTGCCACCAGCAGAGTGGACAACCAGGGAGAAAAACTGTTTTTT. It is translated as CATSRVDNQGEKLFF.

This chain joins TRBV27 and TRBJ2-1, with D uncertain. V was trimmed by 0 bases and J by 10 bases, leaving 16 bases between them. From germline, CDR1 is MNHEY and CDR2 SMNVEV (reference sequence). CDR3 size: 15 residues. The DNA for the CDR3 is TGTGCCAGCAGTTTATCTATCGATGGGTTGGGGGAGCAGTTCTTC. As protein: CASSLSIDGLGEQFF.

V and J are TRBV5-1 and TRBJ1-6, with 9 bases identical to TRBD1. The germline V gene has CDR1 SGHRS and CDR2 YFSETQ. CDR3 length equals 16 residues. V was pared by 4 bases and J by 6 bases, with 8 bases of the junction left unmatched. The CDR3 loop reads CASSGGDRVSNSPLHF. As DNA, the CDR3 is TGCGCCAGCAGCGGCGGGGACAGGGTATCTAATTCACCCCTCCACTTT.